The rows below give T cell receptor beta chains drawn from one sample of a study of T cell responses to AZD1222 COVID-19 vaccine. Data came from immunoSEQ multiplex PCR; TCRdb stores just in-frame clones and leaves some out. Of roughly 160,000 clones detected, under 95% appear once; the ten largest clones hold under 1.5%. Sequencing used peripheral blood, obtained 28 days after the second AZD1222 dose. These receptor sequences come from an adult who received the AZD1222 COVID-19 vaccine. CDR3s include the opening cysteine and the closing phenylalanine or tryptophan. The D gene is left open where the match is weak. Only part of the rows carry a size: once, few, many, or a class if the clone is expanded.

TGTGCCAGTAGTTTTGACAGGGGAACCCCCGGGGACACCGGGGAGCTGTTTTTT,CASSFDRGTPGDTGELFF,TRBV19,NA,TRBD1,TRBJ2-2
TGTGCCAGCAGTCAATCCCCCGGGACAGGGTCGACTGAAGCTTTCTTT,CASSQSPGTGSTEAFF,TRBV28,NA,TRBD1,TRBJ1-1
TGCGCCAGCAGCCTCGGGACTAGCGGGTTCAGCTCCTACAATGAGCAGTTCTTC,CASSLGTSGFSSYNEQFF,TRBV4-3,NA,TRBD2,TRBJ2-1
TGTGCCAGCGGCCGGAACGAGCAGTACTTC,CASGRNEQYF,TRBV27,NA,NA,TRBJ2-7
TGTGCCAGCAGTCTGACAGGGCATGGCTACACCTTC,CASSLTGHGYTF,TRBV12-3/TRBV12-4,NA,TRBD1,TRBJ1-2
TGTGCCAGCAGCCTGGGACAGGGCGAAGGCTACACCTTC,CASSLGQGEGYTF,TRBV7-9,few,TRBD1,TRBJ1-2
TGTGCTAGTGGTTTGGGAGGACAGGGACCCTCTGGAAACACCATATATTTT,CASGLGGQGPSGNTIYF,TRBV12-5,NA,TRBD1,TRBJ1-3
TGTGCCAGCAGCGTTCCAGCGGGACCCACAGATACGCAGTATTTT,CASSVPAGPTDTQYF,TRBV9,once,TRBD2,TRBJ2-3
TGTGCCAGCAGTGAAGCGCTCTCTTACTCTGGAAACACCATATATTTT,CASSEALSYSGNTIYF,TRBV6-1,NA,NA,TRBJ1-3
TGCGCCAGCAGCCAAGGGGGACTGGACAATGAGCAGTTCTTC,CASSQGGLDNEQFF,TRBV4-1,once,NA,TRBJ2-1
TGTGCCAGCAGCGCAGGACAGGGATGGGATGAGCAGTTCTTC,CASSAGQGWDEQFF,TRBV7-3,NA,TRBD1,TRBJ2-1
TGTGCCAGCAGCCCGGACAGGCAAAGCAGCGGGAGTTCTAGGGAGCAGTACTTC,CASSPDRQSSGSSREQYF,TRBV28,NA,NA,TRBJ2-7